This entry lists 14 T cell receptor beta chains sequenced from one sample in a study of identical twins. MiXCR, applied by TCRdb to the 5' RACE reads, yields one record per CDR3 protein. Of 250,000 or so distinct CDR3 sequences listed, 6% to 8.5% are singletons. This sample was shared with a second study, whose subject was yellow fever vaccine responses in identical twins.

The sample taken for sequencing was CD8+ T cells sorted from blood. The receptors were sampled from a woman aged 18 to 35 in good health.

This clonotype came up many times. This chain uses TRBV7-9 with TRBJ2-3; D gene ambiguous. There are 15 residues in the CDR3. Germline CDR1 is SEHNR and CDR2 is FQNEAQ (reference sequence). The V end lost 2 bases, the J end lost 1 base, and 10 bases lay between the germline ends. The CDR3 region is CASSLISVGTDTQYF. The CDR3 nucleotides are TGTGCCAGCAGCTTAATTTCGGTCGGCACAGATACGCAGTATTTT.

The chain uses TRBV28 and TRBJ2-1, with a weak D call TRBD2 (6 bases). Germline CDR1 reads MDHEN; CDR2 reads SYDVKM. The CDR3 has 17 residues. Trimming removed 3 bases at V and 5 bases at J, with 20 bases between. The CDR3 coding sequence is TGTGCCAGCAGTTTCCGAACCCGGGACTTCAGTAACAATGAGCAGTTCTTC. Translation gives CASSFRTRDFSNNEQFF.

V and J are TRBV29-1 and TRBJ2-1; TRBD2 might be the D (5 bases). V lost 1 base and J 3 bases, leaving 7 bases between the germline ends. The CDR3 is made up of 13 amino acids. The germline CDR1 and CDR2 sequences are SQVTM and ANQGSEA. The CDR3: CSVEAADYNEQFF. CDR3 DNA sequence: TGCAGCGTTGAAGCAGCGGACTACAATGAGCAGTTCTTC.

This clonotype was observed a few times. CDR3 region: CASSLNRGPETQYF. CDR3 coding DNA: TGCGCCAGCAGCTTAAACAGGGGACCCGAGACCCAGTACTTC. The chain uses TRBV5-1 and TRBJ2-5; 7 nucleotides match TRBD1. The CDR3 is 14 residues long. CDR1 and CDR2 (germline): SGHRS, YFSETQ. V was pared by 2 bases and J by 5 bases, with 6 bases of the junction left unmatched.

In this sample, this clonotype turned up many times. The genes are TRBV4-1 and TRBJ2-3; TRBD2 matches at 9 bases. With V trimmed by 1 base and J by 1 base, 12 bases remained unmatched. CDR3 length: 19 residues. Germline CDR1 MGHRA, CDR2 YSYEKL. The CDR3 DNA follows: TGCGCCAGCAGCCAAGCCGCCCCTCCGATAGCGGGGGGCACAGATACGCAGTATTTT. Its protein product is CASSQAAPPIAGGTDTQYF.

This clonotype was detected many times. DNA for the CDR3: TGTGCCACCAGCACCGAGCGGGAGACGAAAAGGGACAATGAGCAGTTCTTC. Translating gives CATSTERETKRDNEQFF. The gene calls are TRBV15 and TRBJ2-1, with 8 bases that match TRBD2. The CDR3 is 17 residues long. Looked up from germline, CDR1 is LNHNV and CDR2 is YYDKDF (reference sequence). The V and J ends lost 4 bases and 5 bases, in that order; junction bases with no gene match: 13. Complete variable domain (other parts from reference TRBV15 and TRBJ2-1): DAMVIQNPRYQVTQFGKPVTLSCSQTLNHNVMYWYQQKSSQAPKLLFHYYDKDFNNEADTPDNFQSRRPNTSFCFLDIRSPGLGDTAMYLCATSTERETKRDNEQFFGPGTRLTVL.

The table lists this clonotype with a few counts. The chain couples TRBV27 to TRBJ1-5; 7 bases line up with TRBD1. Germline CDR1 is MNHEY and CDR2 is SMNVEV (reference sequence). This CDR3 region has 16 residues. The trim removed 5 bases at V and 2 bases at J, leaving 9 bases unmatched. The CDR3 here is CASSKGTEGGNQPQHF. In nucleotides, the CDR3 is TGTGCCAGCAGTAAAGGGACAGAGGGTGGCAATCAGCCCCAGCATTTT.

This clonotype appeared a few times. The rearrangement uses TRBV4-1 and TRBJ2-2; 7 nucleotides align to TRBD1. Germline lookup yields CDR1 MGHRA and CDR2 YSYEKL. The CDR3 consists of 21 residues. Trimming cost V 0 bases and J 2 bases; bases outside gene matches: 18. This CDR3 reads CASSQDWTGMNGPSNTGELFF. The CDR3 DNA is TGCGCCAGCAGCCAAGATTGGACAGGAATGAACGGACCGTCTAACACCGGGGAGCTGTTTTTT.

This clonotype has more than one count but fewer than ten. The rearrangement links TRBV11-1 to TRBJ2-7, with D hard to call. The germline V gene encodes CDR1 SGHAT and CDR2 FQDESV (reference sequence). The CDR3 has 13 amino acids. The V and J ends lost 4 bases and 0 bases respectively, with 7 bases between them. The chain's CDR3 is CASSSRYSYEQYF. CDR3 DNA sequence: TGTGCCAGCAGCTCCAGATACTCCTACGAGCAGTACTTC.

This chain connects TRBV20-1 to TRBJ2-5; D is undetermined. The CDR3 runs to 14 residues. CDR1 DFQATT and CDR2 SNEGSKA come from the germline V gene (reference sequence). V lost 0 bases and J lost 5, with 13 bases in between. The CDR3 here is CSARDHGRTETQYF. The CDR3 nucleotides read TGCAGTGCTAGAGATCACGGCCGGACGGAGACCCAGTACTTC.

This clonotype turned up a few times. V gene TRBV7-9 combines with J gene TRBJ2-3; TRBD1 agrees at 7 bases. V shed 5 bases, J shed 4 bases, and the junction held 6 bases outside the gene matches. This CDR3 spans 14 amino acids. Per germline, CDR1 SEHNR and CDR2 FQNEAQ (reference sequence). CDR3 DNA: TGTGCCAGCAGCCGCACAGGGGAGCCAGATACGCAGTATTTT. Translation gives CASSRTGEPDTQYF.

This clonotype has just a few counts. The V gene is TRBV13, the J gene TRBJ2-7, with a weak D call TRBD2 (6 bases). V lost 0 bases to trimming and J lost 3 bases, with 12 bases between them. The germline V gene encodes CDR1 PRHDT and CDR2 FYEKMQ (reference sequence). The CDR3 extends over 15 amino acids. The CDR3 sequence is CASSLGWDSRYEQYF. The CDR3 DNA reads TGTGCCAGCAGCTTAGGTTGGGACTCCCGCTACGAGCAGTACTTC.

This chain connects TRBV20-1 to TRBJ2-7; the D gene is possibly TRBD2 (5 bases). This CDR3 has 18 residues. Per the germline V gene, CDR1 is DFQATT and CDR2 is SNEGSKA (reference sequence). CDR3 in DNA: TGCAGTGCCAGAGTGAATGGGAGAGGTCCCGAGACACCGTCCGAGCAGTACGTC. Encoded protein: CSARVNGRGPETPSEQYV.

This clonotype has just a few counts. The chain combines TRBV6-2 or TRBV6-3 with TRBJ2-5, with D unresolved. Looked up from germline, CDR1 is MNHEY and CDR2 is SVGEGT. The CDR3 loop spans 12 amino acids. V lost 2 bases and J lost 1, with 2 bases in between. The CDR3 nucleotides are TGTGCCAGCAGTTACACCCAAGAGACCCAGTACTTC. Encoded protein: CASSYTQETQYF.